These 19 T cell receptor beta chains originate from one sample sequenced in a study of T cells after yellow fever vaccination. TCRdb analysed the 5' RACE reads with MiXCR anew, one entry per CDR3 protein. The table records 140,000 to 150,000 distinct CDR3 sequences, about 6.9% of them present only once. The starting material was CD4+ T cells sorted from PBMCs, obtained 10 days after the yellow fever booster vaccination. The receptor set was obtained from a man aged 25 to 40 who received the YFV17D yellow fever vaccine.

This clonotype was picked up many times. The chain couples TRBV29-1 to TRBJ2-3; 9 nucleotides align to TRBD1. This CDR3 contains 12 residues. J gave up 6 bases and V 4 bases, and 2 bases lay outside the gene matches. CDR1 and CDR2 from the germline V gene are SQVTM and ANQGSEA. The CDR3 nucleotides read TGCAGCGTTGGACAGGGGGGCGATACGCAGTATTTT. It codes for CSVGQGGDTQYF.

Ten or more counts support this clonotype. V and J are TRBV28 and TRBJ1-1; D may be TRBD1 (6 bases). V was cut by 6 bases and J by 1 base, with 9 bases left in between. Per germline, CDR1 MDHEN and CDR2 SYDVKM. This CDR3 is 13 amino acids long. CDR3 nucleotide sequence: TGTGCCAGCAGACTGGGACAGAACACTGAAGCTTTCTTT. Its protein is CASRLGQNTEAFF.

At least ten counts were recorded for this clonotype. The rearrangement uses TRBV5-6 and TRBJ2-5, with D hard to call. The CDR3 length is 16 residues. The ends were cut back, 4 bases at V and 1 base at J, with 17 bases in the middle. Germline CDR1 is SGHDT and CDR2 is YYEEEE. CDR3 nucleotides: TGTGCCAGCAGCCTCCGGGCCTGGCATTTCCAAGAGACCCAGTACTTC. Amino acid sequence: CASSLRAWHFQETQYF. Variable domain in full (rest from reference TRBV5-6 and TRBJ2-5): DAGVTQSPTHLIKTRGQQVTLRCSPKSGHDTVSWYQQALGQGPQFIFQYYEEEERQRGNFPDRFSGHQFPNYSSELNVNALLLGDSALYLCASSLRAWHFQETQYFGPGTRLLVL.

This clonotype was observed many times. The CDR3 loop reads CASSGTDETQYF. The CDR3 region has the DNA TGTGCCAGCAGTGGGACGGACGAGACCCAGTACTTC. The chain links TRBV6-2 or TRBV6-3 to TRBJ2-5, with D perhaps being TRBD1 or TRBD2 (5 bases each). V was trimmed by 5 bases and J by 5 bases, leaving 9 bases between them. CDR3 size: 12 residues. CDR1 and CDR2 (germline): MNHEY, SVGEGT.

This clonotype was found many times. The gene calls are TRBV20-1 and TRBJ2-1; 11 nucleotides align to TRBD2. The CDR3 runs to 14 residues. The V gene end was trimmed by 6 bases and the J gene end by 7 bases; junction bases not matched to a gene: 8. Germline values: CDR1 DFQATT, CDR2 SNEGSKA (reference sequence). The CDR3 bases are TGCAGTGCCCCTCTAGCGGGAGGTAGGAATGAGCAGTTCTTC. It specifies CSAPLAGGRNEQFF.

This clonotype was observed a few times. This chain connects TRBV5-1 to TRBJ1-4; 9 nucleotides line up with TRBD1. CDR1 is SGHRS, CDR2 YFSETQ, per germline. CDR3 size: 15 residues. V dropped 5 bases and J dropped 5; count of bases not matched to a gene: 7. The CDR3 loop is CASSRSGTGNEKLFF. The CDR3 DNA reads as TGCGCCAGCAGTCGTTCCGGGACAGGGAATGAAAAACTGTTTTTT.

As regards this clonotype: Possible read error: a much larger clone is one base away. The chain is built from TRBV7-2 and TRBJ2-2; tentatively, D is TRBD2 (5 bases). CDR3 size: 14 residues. V lost 4 bases, J lost 7 bases, and 13 bases lay in between. The germline CDR1 and CDR2 sequences are SGHTA and FQGNSA. DNA for the CDR3: TGTGCCAGCAGCTGGGAGCACGAGATCGGGGAGCTGTTTTTT. It translates to CASSWEHEIGELFF.

This clonotype has ten or more counts. The V gene is TRBV5-5, the J gene TRBJ1-2; possible D gene TRBD1, 6 bases. CDR3 size: 15 residues. The germline V gene has CDR1 SGHKS and CDR2 YYEKEE (reference sequence). Trimming pared 0 bases from V and 2 bases from J, leaving 11 bases between. This chain's CDR3 is CASSLEWGLNYGYTF. The CDR3 DNA reads as TGTGCCAGCAGCTTGGAGTGGGGGCTGAACTATGGCTACACCTTC.

In this sample, this clonotype turned up many times. The rearrangement links TRBV7-2 to TRBJ2-4; D not certain. The CDR3 spans 13 residues. Germline CDR1 and CDR2: SGHTA and FQGNSA. V lost 1 base and J 9 bases, leaving 10 bases between the germline ends. CDR3 amino acids: CASSLGPEGIQYF. Written as DNA, the CDR3 is TGTGCCAGCAGCTTAGGCCCCGAAGGCATTCAGTACTTC.

Many counts were recorded for this clonotype. The chain couples TRBV11-3 to TRBJ2-7; 12 bases are a match to TRBD2. Unmatched junction bases numbered 13, after V lost 0 bases and J lost 7 bases. The CDR3 is made up of 18 amino acids. Per germline, CDR1 SGHNT and CDR2 YENEEA. The CDR3 here is CASSLELAGGLRPREQYF. The CDR3 bases are TGTGCCAGCAGCTTAGAACTAGCGGGAGGCCTCCGGCCTCGGGAGCAGTACTTC.

This clonotype was picked up many times. The chain is built from TRBV7-8 and TRBJ2-7; 10 bases line up with TRBD2. Unmatched junction bases numbered 11, after V lost 2 bases and J lost 4 bases. CDR1 and CDR2 from the germline V gene are SGHVS and FQNEAQ. This CDR3 contains 17 residues. CDR3 sequence (DNA): TGTGCCAGCAGCTTAAGGGGGATTTCTAGCGGGAGTTACGAGCAGTACTTC. Its protein product is CASSLRGISSGSYEQYF.

Ten or more counts support this clonotype. The chain uses TRBV12-3 or TRBV12-4 and TRBJ2-1, with a weak D call TRBD1 (5 bases). The length of the CDR3 is 13 residues. Between the trimmed V and J ends, which lost 5 bases and 4 bases, there was a span of 9 bases. CDR3 protein: CASSPRQYNEQFF. In DNA form, the CDR3 reads TGTGCCAGCAGTCCGCGACAGTACAATGAGCAGTTCTTC.

In its sample, this clonotype was seen many times. The chain uses TRBV20-1 and TRBJ1-1; no firm D call. Looked up from germline, CDR1 is DFQATT and CDR2 is SNEGSKA (reference sequence). The germline V and J ends were trimmed by 0 bases and 3 bases, with 2 bases remaining between them. This CDR3 has 11 amino acids. The CDR3 is CSARDYTEAFF. CDR3 nucleotides: TGCAGTGCTAGAGATTACACTGAAGCTTTCTTT.

This clonotype has at least ten counts. The rearrangement links TRBV9 to TRBJ2-3; D is ambiguous. Germline CDR1 reads SGDLS; CDR2 reads YYNGEE. The CDR3 extends over 10 amino acids. V shed 7 bases and J shed 7 bases, with 7 bases lying between them. The CDR3 bases are TGTGCCAGCCGAGTGAATACGCAGTATTTT. Its translation is CASRVNTQYF.

This clonotype has a handful of counts. The J gene is TRBJ2-7, the V gene TRBV20-1; D remains ambiguous. CDR1 and CDR2 from the germline V gene are DFQATT and SNEGSKA (reference sequence). The CDR3 is 12 amino acids. V lost 6 bases and J lost 2, with 11 bases in between. CDR3 in DNA: TGCAGTGCCTCTGACCTTGCCTACGAGCAGTACTTC. Encoded protein: CSASDLAYEQYF.

The chain joins TRBV20-1 to TRBJ2-3, with 13 nucleotides matching TRBD2. Germline CDR1 reads DFQATT; CDR2 reads SNEGSKA (reference sequence). Trimming removed 6 bases from V and 5 bases from J; junction bases left unmatched: 11. This CDR3 region has 16 residues. DNA for the CDR3: TGCAGTGCCCAACCGGGACTAGCGGGACCTGGAGATACGCAGTATTTT. It encodes CSAQPGLAGPGDTQYF.

This clonotype occurred many times. The rearrangement links TRBV7-2 to TRBJ2-3; 9 positions match TRBD2. This CDR3 is built from 15 residues. CDR1 and CDR2 (germline): SGHTA, FQGNSA. Trimming cost V 2 bases and J 3 bases; bases outside gene matches: 3. Here the CDR3 reads CASSLPLAGTDTQYF. For the CDR3, the DNA is TGTGCCAGCAGCTTACCCCTAGCGGGGACAGATACGCAGTATTTT.

On this clonotype itself: A read error is possible here, since a much larger clone lies one base away. The chain has TRBV2 and TRBJ2-1; 8 bases are a match to TRBD1. This CDR3 has 15 amino acids. CDR1 and CDR2 (germline): SNHLY, FYNNEI. J gave up 0 bases and V 6 bases, and 4 bases lay outside the gene matches. The CDR3 sequence: CASRLQGGSYNEQFF. CDR3 sequence (DNA): TGTGCCAGCAGGTTACAGGGGGGCTCCTACAATGAGCAGTTCTTC.

This clonotype was recorded many times. The chain recombines TRBV4-2 with TRBJ1-5, with TRBD1 as a possible D gene (6 bases). V was clipped by 4 bases and J by 5 bases, with 15 bases between them. From germline, CDR1 is LGHNA and CDR2 YNFKEQ. CDR3 length: 15 amino acids. The CDR3 reads CASSRSGTSDQPQHF. CDR3 nucleotide sequence: TGTGCCAGCAGCCGCTCTGGGACATCCGATCAGCCCCAGCATTTT.